The T cell receptor beta chain under discussion was sequenced for a study of cytomegalovirus exposure and HLA in healthy donors. Participants comprised healthy donors of bone marrow. From germline, CDR1 is SGHRS and CDR2 YFSETQ. This CDR3 region has 15 residues. The V gene lost 1 base and the J gene lost 1 base, with 11 bases spanning the gap. Study conclusions and caveats: HLA restriction was apparent for most CMV-associated TCR beta chains in a later analysis. Previous analysis showed most TCR beta V segments were productive about 90% or about 30% of the time. Reports state that TCR beta sequences accurately predicted most subjects' HLA-A and HLA-B alleles.

The PCR was carried out with 60 Vbeta primers and 13 Jbeta primers. Assay used: immunoSEQ multiplex PCR; TCRdb lists only in-frame clones, some missing. The sample has approximately 150,000 clones, about 72% seen once. Details on this clone: What it recognizes is unknown.

V and J are TRBV5-1 and TRBJ2-5; maybe TRBD2 (5 bases). The sample was PBMCs. The receptor's source is a man aged 60 to 69 in good health and CMV-seronegative. The CDR3 spells CASSLTPGSQETQYF. The CDR3 nucleotides read TGCGCCAGCAGCTTGACTCCGGGGTCCCAAGAGACCCAGTACTTC.